This T cell receptor beta chain emerged from a study of human T cells and chemical hapten exposure (dated by TCRdb to the early 2020s). With regard to the full study: For sensitization, 2% DPC in acetone was applied to a roughly 2 cm by roughly 2 cm area of upper inner arm skin. Weekly therapeutic DPC doses were additionally applied to the scalp of patients throughout the roughly 25-week study period. Patch testing on the upper back used Finn chambers containing 0.01% DPC, with scoring done after 6 days according to International Contact Dermatitis Research Group standards. Alopecia areata with under or over 50% scalp involvement, alopecia totalis and alopecia universalis were represented in the patient cohort, which was mostly female. Libraries were pooled for sequencing, and variation in per-sample TCR yields was attributed mainly to small differences in library volumes within the pool. In alopecia patients, the study followed how the peripheral blood TCR repertoire changed in vivo over primary and secondary sensitization to diphenylcyclopropenone (DPC), a hapten. Blood samples were taken from patients before sensitization (week 0) and then at 2, 6 and about 24 weeks after DPC sensitization. Blood for TCR sequencing was provided by twenty-nine alopecia patients at one to four time points (pre-sensitization, 2, 6 and 24 weeks).

The sample's time point label, in plain terms: patch test 1, 2 weeks after DPC sensitization. Explained via the paper, the treatment or condition label denotes: therapeutic diphenylcyclopropenone sensitization with weekly scalp DPC. At each patch-test visit, blood was drawn before the patch test was applied. Patients were considered eligible if aged 18 to 70, diagnosed with alopecia and deemed suitable for DPC therapy, and patients were excluded if pregnant. Unfractionated whole blood was collected in Tempus Blood RNA tubes, and total RNA was extracted from that blood. Receptor amplification or capture employed RACE. Instrument used: NextSeq 500. Library preparation attached unique molecular identifiers to individual cDNA molecules for quantitative, reproducible TCR counting. For every blood RNA sample, sequencing covered both the TCR alpha and TCR beta chains. The authors processed their data as follows. A median of around 100,000 TCRs per sample was observed, with a range of about 23,224 to 690,600. The Decombinator software suite was used to annotate the V, J and CDR3 of the TCR reads. To make PS versus PT1 abundance plots, every sample was subsampled to the same number of TCRs (28,000). Expanded TCRs were defined as absent before sensitization and observed at least eight times at the 2-week time point. The public reads were reanalyzed by TCRdb: fastp trimming at Q25, MiXCR alignment, in-frame beta chains only. Each entry merges the rows of one CDR3 protein and shows their most common DNA and genes. These V and J calls rely on TCRdb rather than the paper's analysis. Counted in this sample were 150,000 to 200,000 distinct CDR3 sequences; more than 14% of them appeared once. The ten largest clonotypes hold about 1.7% of the sample.

As encoded in the germline V gene (reference sequence), CDR1 is MNHEY while CDR2 is SMNVEV. The CDR3, from cysteine to phenylalanine, totals 15 residues. Just CDR3 DNA is preserved here, 45 bases in frame from base 1. The junction shows trimming of 5 bases on V and 0 bases on J, plus 11 bases between the germline ends. General findings and caveats noted by the study authors: Compared with pre-sensitization or healthy control sets, expanded TCRs formed significantly more large CDR3 similarity clusters, which is consistent with antigen-driven responses. Repeated subsampling changed both the strength of the expansion versus patch-test correlation and the threshold at which that correlation became significant. All patients had alopecia, a presumed autoimmune disease, so their immune response might differ from that of healthy individuals. The number of PT1 expanded TCRs positively correlated with patch test score, significant at thresholds 8, 16 and 32 but not 4. DPC sensitization did not change the number of TCRs with a frequency above 1 in 1000, and there was no evidence of changes in global repertoire structure.

This clonotype was recorded a few times. Its cognate antigen has yet to be identified. Base qualities were left out, and no much larger clone turns up one base away. The sequence derives from a woman in her thirties with alopecia areata. Some clones in this sample may be carry-over from other donors' samples. The V gene is TRBV27 and the J gene is TRBJ2-1, with a weak D call of TRBD1 (6 bases match). The sequencing here drew on whole blood, taken in connection with sensitization to the hapten diphenylcyclopropenone (DPC). The CDR3 protein is CASSQRGSSYNEQFF. The DNA reads TGTGCCAGCAGTCAGAGGGGGAGCTCCTACAATGAGCAGTTCTTC.